What follows are 20 T cell receptor beta chains derived from one specimen sequenced in a study of prognosis after radiotherapy for stage I lung cancer (dated by TCRdb to the early 2020s). Instrument on record: Illumina HiSeq 3000. Two rounds of multiplex PCR were used to amplify the TCR beta CDR3 region from genomic DNA. In the first PCR round, primers specific to each TRBV and TRBJ gene were used, and the primer sequences were filed in Chinese patent CN105087789A. TCRdb itself trimmed the public reads at Q25 with fastp, ran MiXCR and retained productive beta chains. For every CDR3 protein sequence, its rows merge into one entry that carries the most common genes and DNA. The sample table holds roughly 32,000 distinct CDR3 sequences, of which about 42% were seen once. Approximately 15% of the sample goes to the ten largest clones. The specimen was PBMCs, collected before or after stereotactic body radiation therapy (not recorded which). The receptors here all came from a donor over 45 with non-small cell lung cancer.

V is TRBV3-1 and J is TRBJ2-7, with D perhaps TRBD2 (5 bases). The CDR3 spans 15 residues. V lost 0 bases and J 5 bases, leaving 14 bases between the germline ends. CDR1 and CDR2 from the germline V gene are LGHDT and YNNKEL (reference sequence). CDR3: CASSQDNGIHNEQYF. The CDR3 region has the DNA TGTGCCAGCAGCCAAGATAACGGGATCCACAACGAGCAGTACTTC.

V gene TRBV10-3 combines with J gene TRBJ2-1, with 10 bases fitting TRBD1. V lost 4 bases and J lost 7; bases outside the gene matches: 4. The CDR3 runs to 14 residues. The germline CDR1 and CDR2 sequences are ENHRY and SYGVKD. The CDR3 DNA reads TGTGCCATCAGTGGACAGGGGGCGCAGAATGAGCAGTTCTTC. Amino acids: CAISGQGAQNEQFF.

Concerning this clonotype itself: This may be a read error: a much more frequent sequence differs by one nucleotide. The chain links TRBV11-2 to TRBJ2-5; possibly TRBD1 for D (6 bases). This CDR3 spans 13 amino acids. V gave up 4 bases and J gave up 4 bases, with 10 bases separating them. Germline loops: CDR1 SGHAT, CDR2 FQNNGV. In DNA form, the CDR3 reads TGTGCCAGCAGCTCTGTACAGGGAGAGACCCAGTACTTC. Protein sequence: CASSSVQGETQYF.

A note on this clonotype: Relative to the germline gene, one junction end is altered; a read error may explain this. The CDR3 nucleotides read TGTGCCAGAAGTTTTGACAGCAAGGTCGGGGAGATGTTTTTT. As protein: CARSFDSKVGEMFF. The chain carries TRBV6-5 and TRBJ2-2, with D possibly called TRBD1 or TRBD2 (5 bases each). Looked up from germline, CDR1 is MNHEY and CDR2 is SVGAGI. The CDR3 is 14 amino acids.

In its sample, this clonotype was seen many times. V gene TRBV18 combines with J gene TRBJ2-1; 7 bases line up with TRBD1. Looked up from germline, CDR1 is KGHSH and CDR2 is LQKENI. The CDR3 is 15 residues long. With 3 bases clipped from V and 7 bases from J, the junction kept 9 bases outside the gene matches. The DNA for the CDR3 is TGTGCCAGCTCACCCCAAGGGGGCAATCGGAATGAGCAGTTCTTC. Translation gives CASSPQGGNRNEQFF.

The table lists this clonotype with many counts. The rearrangement uses TRBV28 and TRBJ2-7; D unclear. Germline V CDR1 and CDR2: MDHEN, SYDVKM. V lost 10 bases and J lost 5, with 12 bases in between. The CDR3 is 11 residues long. The CDR3 DNA is TGTGCCACAACCACCCCGAACGAGCAGTACTTC. Protein: CATTTPNEQYF.

This CDR3 is CSARDPRRGGNQPQHF. Here the CDR3 DNA reads TGCAGTGCTAGAGATCCCCGGAGGGGCGGCAATCAGCCCCAGCATTTT. The rearrangement links TRBV20-1 to TRBJ1-5; TRBD1 is a possible D gene (5 bases). Germline CDR1 is DFQATT and CDR2 is SNEGSKA (reference sequence). The CDR3 is made up of 16 amino acids. Trimming cost V 0 bases and J 2 bases, with 14 bases left between them.

Turning to this clonotype: A far larger clone lies a single base away; this is likely a read error. V is TRBV28 and J is TRBJ1-6; D is unresolved. Trimming removed 6 bases from V and 8 bases from J, with 8 bases in between. There are 12 residues in the CDR3. Germline CDR1 is MDHEN and CDR2 is SYDVKM. This chain's CDR3 is CASSLDDSPLHF. CDR3 nucleotide sequence: TGTGCCAGCAGCTTAGATGATTCACCCCTCCACTTT.

On this clonotype: One end of the junction fails to match germline, which may point to a read error. The chain recombines TRBV6-4 with TRBJ2-7, with 7 bases identical to TRBD2. CDR3 length equals 14 residues. Germline V gene data show CDR1 as MRHNA and CDR2 as SNTAGT. The chain's CDR3 is CASSPSAEGREHYF. In DNA, the CDR3 is TGTGCCAGCAGCCCATCCGCAGAAGGGAGGGAGCATTACTTC.

In this sample, this clonotype turned up many times. The genes are TRBV10-3 and TRBJ2-7; maybe TRBD1 (5 bases). Germline V gives CDR1 ENHRY, CDR2 SYGVKD. The CDR3 runs 13 residues. Trimming shortened V by 4 bases and J by 3 bases, and 10 bases separated the two germline ends. DNA of the CDR3: TGTGCCATCAGTGGGTCGACAGTCTACGAGCAGTACTTC. It translates to CAISGSTVYEQYF.

This clonotype appeared once. The chain links TRBV7-9 to TRBJ2-1, with D maybe TRBD2 (5 bases). There are 12 residues in the CDR3. Per germline, CDR1 SEHNR and CDR2 FQNEAQ (reference sequence). Here the CDR3 reads CESSPTRNEQFF. CDR3 nucleotides: TGTGAAAGCAGCCCCACTAGAAATGAGCAGTTCTTC. The full variable domain, its missing parts supplied by reference TRBV7-9 and TRBJ2-1, is DTGVSQNPRHKITKRGQNVTFRCDPISEHNRLYWYRQTLGQGPEFLTYFQNEAQLEKSRLLSDRFSAERPKGSFSTLEIQRTEQGDSAMYLCESSPTRNEQFFGPGTRLTVL.

The CDR3 sequence: CASKRVFPGANVLTF. The CDR3, as DNA: TGTGCCAGCAAACGAGTGTTCCCTGGGGCCAACGTCCTGACTTTC. The J gene is TRBJ2-6, the V gene TRBV6-1; D not resolved. CDR3 size: 15 residues. Trimming removed 7 bases from V and 2 bases from J, with 12 bases in between. CDR1 is MNHNS and CDR2 is SASEGT in the germline V gene.

This clonotype is termed medium-sized (0.01 to 0.1%). This rearrangement joins TRBV6-1 to TRBJ1-5, with 9 bases that match TRBD1. Losses at the gene ends were 7 bases for V and 0 bases for J; bases not matched to a gene: 4. Germline-derived CDR1 and CDR2 are MNHNS and SASEGT. CDR3 length: 15 amino acids. The DNA for the CDR3 is TGTGCCAGCATTACGACAGGGGGTAGCAATCAGCCCCAGCATTTT. Encoded protein: CASITTGGSNQPQHF.

This clonotype occurred many times. This chain connects TRBV6-5 to TRBJ1-5; D is unclear. CDR3 length: 14 amino acids. Trimming shortened V by 2 bases and J by 4 bases, and 9 bases separated the two germline ends. Germline V gene lookup returns CDR1 MNHEY and CDR2 SVGAGI. For the CDR3, the DNA is TGTGCCAGCAGTTACCAGGACTTTAATCAGCCCCAGCATTTT. Its protein is CASSYQDFNQPQHF.

The V gene is TRBV6-1, the J gene TRBJ2-6; 9 bases align to TRBD1. Germline V gene lookup returns CDR1 MNHNS and CDR2 SASEGT. The CDR3 is made up of 15 amino acids. The V and J ends lost 6 bases and 8 bases, in that order; junction bases with no gene match: 8. The CDR3 DNA follows: TGTGCCAGCAGGCCACAGGGGGCTAAGTCCAACGTCCTGACTTTC. Its protein product is CASRPQGAKSNVLTF.

J is TRBJ1-2 and V is TRBV6-1, with 7 nucleotides matching TRBD1. Germline V gene data show CDR1 as MNHNS and CDR2 as SASEGT. V lost 3 bases, J lost 8 bases, and 9 bases stayed unmatched. The CDR3 contains 14 residues. CDR3 coding DNA: TGTGCCAGCAGTGACCCACAGGGGAGAGGGGGCTACACCTTC. Protein product: CASSDPQGRGGYTF.

This clonotype was recorded a few times. It may be a read error: a sequence one base away is much more abundant. This chain links TRBV4-2 with TRBJ2-3; maybe TRBD2 (7 bases). The CDR3 runs 18 residues. CDR1 and CDR2 from the germline V gene are LGHNA and YNFKEQ. Trimming removed 7 bases from V and 5 bases from J, with 28 bases in between. In DNA, the CDR3 is TGTGCCAGCAACCCCGTGGGTGCGGGGGCATTCTTGGGAGATACGCAGTATTTT. Protein product: CASNPVGAGAFLGDTQYF.

This clonotype was seen at least ten times. The chain is built from TRBV5-1 and TRBJ2-7, with no clear D. The CDR3 has 13 residues. Between the trimmed V and J ends, which lost 2 bases and 0 bases, there was a span of 6 bases. Germline assignment: CDR1 SGHRS and CDR2 YFSETQ. CDR3 sequence (DNA): TGCGCCAGCAGCTTACCCAGCTCCTACGAGCAGTACTTC. This gives the protein CASSLPSSYEQYF.

V usage is TRBV20-1 and J usage is TRBJ2-3; 7 bases are a match to TRBD2. There are 16 residues in the CDR3. V trimming: 5 bases; J trimming: 0 bases; junction bases outside the gene matches: 11. Germline V CDR1 and CDR2: DFQATT, SNEGSKA (reference sequence). CDR3 sequence (DNA): TGCAGTGCTGGCCGGCTAGCGGTAACTAGCACAGATACGCAGTATTTT. Protein product: CSAGRLAVTSTDTQYF.

This clonotype is medium-sized within its sample. The rearrangement links TRBV12-3 or TRBV12-4 to TRBJ2-2, with 8 bases fitting TRBD2. The CDR3 loop spans 17 amino acids. V trimming: 3 bases; J trimming: 0 bases; junction bases outside the gene matches: 6. The CDR3: CASSFWAGGTNTGELFF. DNA for the CDR3: TGTGCCAGCAGTTTCTGGGCGGGAGGCACGAACACCGGGGAGCTGTTTTTT.